The present T cell receptor (beta chain) was sequenced within a study of blood T cell repertoires in COVID-19. Germline CDR1 is MNHEY and CDR2 is SVGAGI. The CDR3 is made up of 11 amino acids. Between the trimmed V and J ends, which lost 7 bases and 7 bases, there was a span of 10 bases. Sequencing used immunoSEQ multiplex PCR; TCRdb keeps in-frame clones, though not all of them. The table lists under 250,000 clones, 88% of them singletons. V gene TRBV6-5 combines with J gene TRBJ2-5; D gene unclear. This TCR derives from a woman aged 25-40 years who had been exposed to COVID-19. The specimen was PBMCs or T cells enriched from blood (not recorded which). The CDR3, as DNA: TGTGCCAGCACTAGATCCGGGACCCAGTACTTC. Translation gives CASTRSGTQYF.